The next 27 T cell receptor beta chains were all read from a single sample in a study of T cell responses to AZD1222 COVID-19 vaccine. The protocol was immunoSEQ multiplex PCR, while the TCRdb copy is restricted to in-frame clones and leaves out a portion. The sample has some 110,000 clones, around 89% seen once; the top ten hold about 3.3%. The source material was peripheral blood, sampled 28 days after the second AZD1222 dose. All receptors derive from an adult who received the AZD1222 COVID-19 vaccine.

This chain joins TRBV7-8 and TRBJ2-2, with D maybe TRBD2 (6 bases). V was clipped by 7 bases and J by 7 bases, with 13 bases between them. Germline CDR1 reads SGHVS; CDR2 reads FQNEAQ. The CDR3 is 13 amino acids. CDR3 sequence reads: CASNLLADGELFF. CDR3 sequence (DNA): TGTGCCAGCAACCTACTAGCCGACGGGGAGCTGTTTTTT.

The chain recombines TRBV29-1 with TRBJ2-3; D possibly uses TRBD1 or TRBD2 (5 bases each). Looked up from germline, CDR1 is SQVTM and CDR2 is ANQGSEA. V lost 5 bases, J lost 0 bases, and 9 bases lay in between. This CDR3 region has 13 residues. CDR3 amino acids: CSVSGRSTDTQYF. The CDR3, as DNA: TGCAGCGTTTCGGGACGGAGCACAGATACGCAGTATTTT.

The chain has TRBV11-2 and TRBJ2-7; TRBD2 might be the D (6 bases). Germline CDR1 and CDR2: SGHAT and FQNNGV. V gave up 1 base and J gave up 9 bases, with 16 bases separating them. The CDR3 totals 14 residues. Here the CDR3 reads CASSLVGRQEGQYF. The CDR3 nucleotides are TGTGCCAGCAGCTTAGTGGGTCGGCAGGAGGGGCAGTACTTC.

The chain has TRBV7-2 and TRBJ1-1; TRBD1 agrees at 12 bases. V lost 2 bases and J lost 6; bases outside the gene matches: 10. Germline loops: CDR1 SGHTA, CDR2 FQGNSA. This CDR3 is 17 amino acids long. CDR3 residues: CASSLSHPGQGASEAFF. The CDR3 region has the DNA TGTGCCAGCAGCTTATCACACCCGGGACAGGGGGCATCTGAAGCTTTCTTT.

This rearrangement joins TRBV12-3 or TRBV12-4 to TRBJ1-1; TRBD1 agrees at 10 bases. This CDR3 has 13 amino acids. V shed 6 bases and J 7 bases; nucleotides not matched to a gene: 5. The CDR3 is CASSPTGGDEAFF. CDR3 nucleotides: TGTGCCAGCAGCCCGACAGGGGGCGATGAAGCTTTCTTT.

The chain uses TRBV15 and TRBJ1-2; tentative D call: TRBD1 (6 bases). Germline V lookup: CDR1 LNHNV, CDR2 YYDKDF (reference sequence). The CDR3 runs to 15 residues. The V end lost 1 base, the J end lost 2 bases, and 11 bases lay between the germline ends. CDR3 nucleotides: TGTGCCACCAGCAGAGTGGAAGGGGGAAACTATGGCTACACCTTC. This gives the protein CATSRVEGGNYGYTF. Full variable domain (missing parts from reference TRBV15 and TRBJ1-2): DAMVIQNPRYQVTQFGKPVTLSCSQTLNHNVMYWYQQKSSQAPKLLFHYYDKDFNNEADTPDNFQSRRPNTSFCFLDIRSPGLGDTAMYLCATSRVEGGNYGYTFGSGTRLTVV.

The chain uses TRBV6-1 and TRBJ1-2; D is possibly TRBD1 (6 bases). Between the trimmed V and J ends, which lost 0 bases and 2 bases, there was a span of 10 bases. This CDR3 region has 15 residues. Germline V gene lookup returns CDR1 MNHNS and CDR2 SASEGT. The CDR3, as DNA: TGTGCCAGCAGTGAAGCCCCAGGGGAGAACTATGGCTACACCTTC. The encoded protein is CASSEAPGENYGYTF.

This clone has only a few counts. The chain links TRBV7-8 to TRBJ2-7; D remains ambiguous. Trimming took off 1 base at V and 3 bases at J, with 22 bases between the two ends. The CDR3 is 18 residues long. CDR1 and CDR2 from the germline V gene are SGHVS and FQNEAQ. CDR3: CASSLDRSEHEDFYEQYF. CDR3 coding DNA: TGTGCCAGCAGCTTAGATCGAAGTGAACACGAAGATTTCTACGAGCAGTACTTC.

The rearrangement uses TRBV11-2 and TRBJ2-1, with 8 bases that match TRBD2. Trimming at V came to 7 bases and at J to 0 bases, leaving 5 bases not matched to a gene. Germline V gene sequence: CDR1 SGHAT, CDR2 FQNNGV. The length of the CDR3 is 15 residues. In DNA, the CDR3 is TGTGCCAGCATCCCCGGGGGGGGCTCCTACAATGAGCAGTTCTTC. Translation: CASIPGGGSYNEQFF.

CDR3 in amino acids: CAISEWQGYGYTF. As DNA, the CDR3 is TGTGCCATCAGTGAGTGGCAGGGGTATGGCTACACCTTC. The V call is TRBV10-3, the J call TRBJ1-2; TRBD1 might be the D (6 bases). Trimming stripped 1 base from V and 5 bases from J, with 8 bases between. CDR1 is ENHRY, CDR2 SYGVKD, per germline. This CDR3 has 13 amino acids.

The V gene is TRBV3-1 (or the pseudogene TRBV3-2), the J gene TRBJ1-1, with a tentative D call TRBD1 (5 bases). V was trimmed by 0 bases and J by 11 bases, leaving 10 bases between them. The germline V gene has CDR1 LGHDT and CDR2 YNNKEL (reference sequence). The CDR3 is 12 amino acids. CDR3 amino acids: CASSQEQWGAFF. CDR3 nucleotides: TGTGCCAGCAGCCAAGAACAGTGGGGGGCTTTCTTT.

In its sample, this clone was seen once. V and J are TRBV2 and TRBJ2-3; D uncertain. CDR3 length: 11 residues. The germline gives CDR1 SNHLY, CDR2 FYNNEI. V dropped 1 base and J dropped 11 bases, with 7 bases sitting between them. DNA for the CDR3: TGTGCCAGCAGTGAAGGGGTGGGGCAGTATTTT. Translation gives CASSEGVGQYF. Filled out from reference TRBV2 and TRBJ2-3, the complete variable domain reads EPEVTQTPSHQVTQMGQEVILRCVPISNHLYFYWYRQILGQKVEFLVSFYNNEISEKSEIFDDQFSVERPDGSNFTLKIRSTKLEDSAMYFCASSEGVGQYFGPGTRLTVL.

V and J are TRBV6-2 or TRBV6-3 and TRBJ2-7; 7 bases align to TRBD2. Germline loops: CDR1 MNHEY, CDR2 SVGEGT. V lost 2 bases to trimming and J lost 2 bases; unmatched junction nucleotides: 3. The CDR3 loop spans 14 amino acids. CDR3 loop: CASSYRGGPYEQYF. The CDR3 region has the DNA TGTGCCAGCAGTTACCGCGGGGGTCCCTACGAGCAGTACTTC.

This chain's CDR3 is CASSIGRAFYGYTF. CDR3 nucleotides: TGTGCCAGCAGCATAGGGCGCGCTTTCTATGGCTACACCTTC. The chain joins TRBV5-8 to TRBJ1-2; D is unclear. The CDR3 loop spans 14 amino acids. V was shortened by 4 bases and J by 4 bases, with 14 bases between the two germline ends. The germline V gene encodes CDR1 SGHTS and CDR2 YDEGEE.

The rearrangement uses TRBV3-1 (or the pseudogene TRBV3-2) and TRBJ1-6, with TRBD1 matching 7 bases. CDR1 LGHDT and CDR2 YNNKEL come from the germline V gene (reference sequence). The CDR3 has 15 residues. Trimming took 8 bases from V and 7 from J; bases not matched to a gene: 11. Here the CDR3 reads CASRTGRSLNSPLHF. DNA for the CDR3: TGTGCCAGCCGGACAGGTCGTTCTTTGAATTCACCCCTCCACTTT.

V gene TRBV28 combines with J gene TRBJ2-5, with 8 nucleotides matching TRBD2. CDR1 and CDR2 from the germline V gene are MDHEN and SYDVKM. The CDR3 spans 17 residues. J lost 4 bases, V lost 2 bases, and 12 bases had no gene match. CDR3 loop: CASSLRNGRAVRETQYF. The DNA of the CDR3 is TGTGCCAGCAGTTTACGTAACGGGAGGGCCGTTCGAGAGACCCAGTACTTC.

The DNA of the CDR3 is TGCGCCAGCAGTAGACAGGGAAAGGACACTGAAGCTTTCTTT. Translated: CASSRQGKDTEAFF. The rearrangement uses TRBV10-2 and TRBJ1-1; 7 bases line up with TRBD1. From germline, CDR1 is WSHSY and CDR2 SAAADI. CDR3 length: 14 residues. J was trimmed by 3 bases and V by 5 bases; bases with no gene match: 6.

The rearrangement links TRBV5-6 to TRBJ1-5, with a possible D match to TRBD1 (5 bases). Per the germline V gene, CDR1 is SGHDT and CDR2 is YYEEEE. This CDR3 comprises 13 residues. Trimming left V 4 bases short and J 3 bases short, with 8 bases between. The CDR3 DNA is TGTGCCAGCAGCCCGGGACTCAATCAGCCCCAGCATTTT. Translating gives CASSPGLNQPQHF.

In its sample, this clone was seen a few times. The V call is TRBV5-4, the J call TRBJ1-2; no reliable D call. The length of the CDR3 is 13 residues. CDR1 and CDR2 (germline): SGHNT, YYREEE (reference sequence). V was pared by 0 bases and J by 6 bases, with 9 bases between. The chain's CDR3 is CASSLDRVNGYTF. As DNA, the CDR3 is TGTGCCAGCAGCTTGGATCGGGTTAATGGCTACACCTTC.

In its sample, this clone was seen once. This chain links TRBV9 with TRBJ2-1; 9 bases agree with TRBD2. Trimming took 0 bases from V and 8 from J; bases not matched to a gene: 6. Germline lookup yields CDR1 SGDLS and CDR2 YYNGEE. The CDR3 is 15 residues long. The CDR3 reads CASSVALAGTHEQFF. The CDR3 nucleotides are TGTGCCAGCAGCGTAGCTCTAGCGGGAACCCATGAGCAGTTCTTC.

This clone came up a few times. The genes are TRBV7-9 and TRBJ2-3; D not certain. This CDR3 comprises 15 residues. From germline, CDR1 is SEHNR and CDR2 FQNEAQ (reference sequence). The ends were cut back, 2 bases at V and 3 bases at J, with 12 bases in the middle. CDR3: CASSLTSTATDTQYF. The CDR3 nucleotides read TGTGCCAGCAGCTTAACCAGTACTGCAACAGATACGCAGTATTTT.

The chain uses TRBV28 and TRBJ1-2; 12 positions match TRBD1. The CDR3 extends over 14 amino acids. The V gene's germline CDR1 is MDHEN and CDR2 SYDVKM. The V segment lost 7 bases and the J segment 4 bases; nucleotides outside the gene matches: 4. The CDR3 here is CASTGTGGRYGYTF. CDR3 bases: TGTGCCAGCACCGGGACAGGGGGCCGCTATGGCTACACCTTC.

J is TRBJ2-7 and V is TRBV4-3, with 9 bases that match TRBD1. Losses at the gene ends were 1 base for V and 1 base for J; bases not matched to a gene: 2. The CDR3 length is 15 residues. Germline assignment: CDR1 LGHNA and CDR2 YSLEER. The CDR3 bases are TGCGCCAGCAGCCAAGTGGGACAGGGATCCTACGAGCAGTACTTC. Protein sequence: CASSQVGQGSYEQYF.

The rearrangement uses TRBV5-1 and TRBJ1-2, with 7 bases identical to TRBD1. The CDR3 is 14 residues long. The V gene's germline CDR1 is SGHRS and CDR2 YFSETQ. Germline trimming cut 1 base from V and 7 bases from J; bases unmatched to any gene: 7. The CDR3 loop reads CASSLTGTVFGYTF. The CDR3 bases are TGCGCCAGCAGCTTGACCGGGACAGTCTTTGGCTACACCTTC. The full variable domain, rest sourced from reference TRBV5-1 and TRBJ1-2, is KAGVTQTPRYLIKTRGQQVTLSCSPISGHRSVSWYQQTPGQGLQFLFEYFSETQRNKGNFPGRFSGRQFSNSRSEMNVSTLELGDSALYLCASSLTGTVFGYTFGSGTRLTVV.

The rearrangement uses TRBV24-1 and TRBJ1-5; TRBD1 matches at 10 bases. The CDR3 is made up of 16 amino acids. Germline V CDR1 and CDR2: KGHDR, SFDVKD. The V segment lost 4 bases and the J segment 7 bases; nucleotides outside the gene matches: 9. CDR3 bases: TGTGCCACCAGTGACCTAGGACAGGGGGGAAAACAGCCCCAGCATTTT. It codes for CATSDLGQGGKQPQHF.

This chain links TRBV7-3 with TRBJ2-1, with 9 bases fitting TRBD2. CDR3 length equals 15 residues. V was clipped by 0 bases and J by 4 bases; unmatched bases: 1. Germline V CDR1 and CDR2: SGHTA, FQGTGA. The DNA of the CDR3 is TGTGCCAGCAGCTTAACTAGCGGGGGATACAATGAGCAGTTCTTC. Translated, it gives CASSLTSGGYNEQFF.

The rearrangement links TRBV2 to TRBJ1-3; the D gene is possibly TRBD1 (5 bases). Germline lookup yields CDR1 SNHLY and CDR2 FYNNEI. This CDR3 is 14 amino acids long. V was clipped by 5 bases and J by 4 bases, with 12 bases between them. The CDR3: CASSFGGLGNTIYF. The CDR3 region has the DNA TGTGCCAGCAGTTTTGGGGGATTGGGAAACACCATATATTTT. Combining the CDR3 with reference TRBV2 and TRBJ1-3 gives the whole variable domain EPEVTQTPSHQVTQMGQEVILRCVPISNHLYFYWYRQILGQKVEFLVSFYNNEISEKSEIFDDQFSVERPDGSNFTLKIRSTKLEDSAMYFCASSFGGLGNTIYFGEGSWLTVV.